A selection of T cell receptor beta chains follows, all from one sample in a study of beta chain features in type 1 diabetes. Measured with immunoSEQ multiplex PCR; TCRdb has only the in-frame clones, and not every one. This sample has hundreds of thousands of clones; around 10% occur once, and the top ten carry 0.03% to 0.04%. The sequencing input was naive CD4+ T cells from blood. The source of these receptors is a woman aged 18-29 years in good health. Each CDR3 is given with its conserved first and last residue. The D gene is left open where the match is weak. Clone size appears in some rows only: once, few, many, or a class for an expanded clone.

V,D,J,size,CDR3
TRBV7-2,.,TRBJ2-3,.,CASSPLSDTQYF
TRBV5-1,TRBD1,TRBJ1-2,once,CASRREQGDGYTF
TRBV25-1,TRBD2,TRBJ2-1,.,CASRPPGLAYNEQFF
TRBV16,TRBD1,TRBJ1-5,few,CASSQPGQGGQPQHF
TRBV27,.,TRBJ1-5,few,CASSLKRAFEPQHF
TRBV19,TRBD1,TRBJ2-5,.,CASSSGQMETQYF
TRBV10-3,.,TRBJ2-7,few,CAISESRGRGYEQYF
TRBV6-6,TRBD1,TRBJ1-2,.,CASIDPGQGNYGYTF
TRBV5-4,.,TRBJ2-4,.,CASSSAEGGNIQYF
TRBV19,.,TRBJ1-1,few,CASSIPGDTEAFF
TRBV19,TRBD2,TRBJ2-3,few,CASKDGREGTQYF
TRBV4-2,TRBD2,TRBJ2-3,.,CASSQDRREGPTDTQYF
TRBV11-2,.,TRBJ2-7,.,CASSSTWDTYEQYF
TRBV5-1,TRBD2,TRBJ2-7,few,CASSLGLAGPTYEQYF
TRBV5-8,TRBD1,TRBJ1-2,.,CASSPPGQGYGYTF
TRBV25-1,TRBD1,TRBJ2-7,few,CASSEYGTGAYEQYF
TRBV5-5,.,TRBJ2-1,.,CASSLGRLNEQFF
TRBV6-5,.,TRBJ1-2,.,CASSSTRGGYGYTF
TRBV5-4,TRBD2,TRBJ2-5,few,CASSPGTSPETQYF
TRBV10-2,.,TRBJ1-2,few,CASSEPGGGYTF
TRBV18,.,TRBJ1-1,few,CASSPLQPGISTEAFF
TRBV5-1,.,TRBJ1-5,.,CASSLTVSQPQHF
TRBV23-1,TRBD2,TRBJ2-5,many,CASAGLAGEQGETQYF
TRBV5-4,TRBD2,TRBJ2-3,few,CASSWGLAGSTDTQYF
TRBV29-1,.,TRBJ2-1,many,CSVAPSRLQGEQFF
TRBV30,TRBD2,TRBJ2-1,.,CAWKGGNNEQFF
TRBV19,TRBD1,TRBJ1-1,.,CASTRTGGNTEAFF
TRBV7-2,.,TRBJ1-4,.,CASSLVASRTSEKLFF
TRBV6-5,.,TRBJ1-2,once,CASSYSNRRGGYTF
TRBV13,TRBD2,TRBJ2-7,.,CASSLGRGGTYEQYF
TRBV9,.,TRBJ1-1,few,CASSVVGDSEAFF
TRBV30,TRBD1,TRBJ1-5,few,CAWGQGPSNQPQHF
TRBV20-1,TRBD1,TRBJ2-1,few,CSAGQGSGEFF
TRBV27,TRBD1,TRBJ1-5,few,CASSFRGDRVEPQHF
TRBV29-1,.,TRBJ1-3,few,CSAAEANTIYF
TRBV5-1,.,TRBJ1-2,few,CASSLDGTLSSYTF
TRBV4-1,.,TRBJ1-5,.,CASSQLVQGSNQPQHF
TRBV6-5,.,TRBJ2-5,.,CASRRAVKETQYF
TRBV7-7,.,TRBJ2-7,.,CASSSSVLAREQYF
TRBV29-1,.,TRBJ1-6,few,CSATLGQQDSPLHF
TRBV6-1,.,TRBJ1-5,few,CASSSIRGDQPQHF
TRBV30,.,TRBJ1-3,few,CARGRGTGMSTIYF
TRBV2,.,TRBJ1-2,.,CASSDTLGYTF
TRBV27,.,TRBJ2-4,few,CASSLDMGNIQYF
TRBV28,TRBD1,TRBJ2-7,.,CATGTDTYEQYF
TRBV29-1,.,TRBJ2-1,.,CSARSRSYNEQFF
TRBV5-1,TRBD1,TRBJ2-5,few,CASSWGQIQETQYF
TRBV7-6,.,TRBJ2-7,few,CASSLAVATTYEQYF
TRBV29-1,TRBD2,TRBJ2-3,few,CSVVKGFAGGSTDTQYF
TRBV5-4,TRBD2,TRBJ2-5,.,CASSLAGGRQETQYF
TRBV6-6,.,TRBJ2-1,few,CASSTPPGNEQFF
TRBV19,.,TRBJ1-1,.,CASRLGVGRVDTEAFF
TRBV6-5,TRBD2,TRBJ2-1,few,CASSPTGGSYNEQFF
TRBV7-3,TRBD1,TRBJ2-2,few,CASSSQGIGTGELFF
TRBV25-1,TRBD1,TRBJ2-1,few,CASSPGQGHNEQFF